The 25 T cell receptor beta chains reported below all come from one sample, sequenced in a study of identical twins. A single record per CDR3 protein comes from TCRdb applying MiXCR to the 5' RACE reads. The profile shows 700,000 or so distinct CDR3 sequences, over 8.5% of them singletons. The same data also contributed to another study, on yellow fever vaccine responses in identical twins.

Sequenced: PBMCs. Receptor source: a woman between 18 and 29 years old in good health.

V is TRBV28 and J is TRBJ2-2, with 8 bases that match TRBD1. The CDR3 runs 17 residues. CDR1 is MDHEN and CDR2 is SYDVKM in the germline V gene. Trimming at V came to 2 bases and at J to 2 bases, leaving 7 bases not matched to a gene. The CDR3 loop is CASSLVPGTGNTGELFF. CDR3 bases: TGTGCCAGCAGTTTAGTCCCCGGGACAGGAAACACCGGGGAGCTGTTTTTT.

The chain joins TRBV9 to TRBJ2-3; weak D call: TRBD1 (5 bases). The CDR3 runs 13 residues. Germline-derived CDR1 and CDR2 are SGDLS and YYNGEE. V lost 4 bases and J lost 7, with 13 bases in between. The CDR3 sequence: CASSQGEQHTQYF. DNA of the CDR3: TGTGCCAGCAGCCAAGGGGAACAGCATACGCAGTATTTT.

The sample holds a few counts of this clonotype. The chain joins TRBV6-1 to TRBJ2-2; 10 nucleotides match TRBD1. The CDR3 sequence is 15 residues long. The V and J ends lost 6 bases and 5 bases, in that order; junction bases with no gene match: 6. Per germline, CDR1 MNHNS and CDR2 SASEGT. CDR3 sequence (DNA): TGTGCCAGCAGCCTACCGGGACAGGGGACCGGGGAGCTGTTTTTT. It yields the protein CASSLPGQGTGELFF.

This chain joins TRBV7-2 and TRBJ2-7, with 10 bases matching TRBD2. V shed 5 bases, J shed 1 base, and the junction held 5 bases outside the gene matches. Germline CDR1 is SGHTA and CDR2 is FQGNSA. The CDR3 is 15 residues long. CDR3 sequence reads: CASSEGLATSYEQYF. DNA for the CDR3: TGTGCCAGCAGCGAGGGACTAGCGACGTCCTACGAGCAGTACTTC.

This clonotype turned up a few times. This sequence joins TRBV7-9 and TRBJ2-1, with D tentatively TRBD2 (7 bases). Germline lookup yields CDR1 SEHNR and CDR2 FQNEAQ (reference sequence). The CDR3 is 15 residues long. V lost 5 bases to trimming and J lost 6 bases, with 17 bases between them. The CDR3 region has the DNA TGTGCCAGCAGCCAAAGGGGGGGGGAGGTCAATGAGCAGTTCTTC. Translation gives CASSQRGGEVNEQFF.

The sample holds a few counts of this clonotype. V is TRBV28 and J is TRBJ2-7, with TRBD2 matching 10 bases. With V trimmed by 1 base and J by 6 bases, 9 bases remained unmatched. Germline loops: CDR1 MDHEN, CDR2 SYDVKM. This CDR3 is built from 16 residues. CDR3 DNA sequence: TGTGCCAGCAGTTTATCCCCTCGAGCGGGAGGGAGCGAGCAGTACTTC. This gives the protein CASSLSPRAGGSEQYF. Full variable domain (outside the CDR3, taken from reference TRBV28 and TRBJ2-7): DVKVTQSSRYLVKRTGEKVFLECVQDMDHENMFWYRQDPGLGLRLIYFSYDVKMKEKGDIPEGYSVSREKKERFSLILESASTNQTSMYLCASSLSPRAGGSEQYFGPGTRLTVT.

V and J are TRBV5-1 and TRBJ2-1; 11 bases fit TRBD2. The CDR3 extends over 18 amino acids. The J segment lost 4 bases and the V segment lost 5 bases, leaving 14 bases of the junction unmatched. CDR1 and CDR2 from the germline V gene are SGHRS and YFSETQ. The CDR3 protein is CASSFPEDGTSGYNEQFF. The CDR3 region has the DNA TGCGCCAGCAGTTTCCCGGAGGACGGGACTAGCGGATACAATGAGCAGTTCTTC.

This clonotype turned up a few times. The chain combines TRBV3-1 with TRBJ2-1, with 8 bases matching TRBD1. Germline CDR1 LGHDT, CDR2 YNNKEL (reference sequence). There are 15 residues in the CDR3. Losses at the gene ends were 1 base for V and 6 bases for J; bases not matched to a gene: 5. Written as DNA, the CDR3 is TGTGCCAGCAGCCAAGCGGGACAGGCCGGCAATGAGCAGTTCTTC. Residues: CASSQAGQAGNEQFF.

This clonotype was recorded at least ten times. V and J are TRBV3-1 and TRBJ1-2; TRBD1 is a possible D gene (5 bases). The CDR3 is made up of 15 amino acids. Germline V gene data show CDR1 as LGHDT and CDR2 as YNNKEL (reference sequence). The ends were cut back, 4 bases at V and 5 bases at J, with 17 bases in the middle. DNA for the CDR3: TGTGCCAGCAGCCTCAAAGCGGGGGAAGGTTATGGCTACACCTTC. Translation gives CASSLKAGEGYGYTF.

J is TRBJ2-5 and V is TRBV20-1; no definite D call. The length of the CDR3 is 15 residues. The germline CDR1 and CDR2 sequences are DFQATT and SNEGSKA (reference sequence). Deletions cut 0 bases from V and 2 bases from J, with 13 bases between. CDR3 nucleotides: TGCAGTGCTAGAGACAAACCCGTATTTCAAGAGACCCAGTACTTC. It specifies CSARDKPVFQETQYF.

This clonotype came up a few times. The V gene is TRBV29-1, the J gene TRBJ2-1, with D unresolved. V lost 4 bases and J lost 3, with 13 bases in between. Germline CDR1 and CDR2: SQVTM and ANQGSEA. The CDR3 is made up of 14 amino acids. This chain's CDR3 is CSVGAYTRYNEQFF. The CDR3 DNA follows: TGCAGCGTTGGGGCATATACGCGCTACAATGAGCAGTTCTTC.

This clonotype was seen a few times. The chain recombines TRBV5-5 with TRBJ2-7; D ambiguous. Germline assignment: CDR1 SGHKS and CDR2 YYEKEE (reference sequence). The CDR3 contains 12 residues. V gave up 0 bases and J gave up 10 bases, with 11 bases separating them. Here the CDR3 reads CASSLAGIAQYF. CDR3 sequence (DNA): TGTGCCAGCAGCTTGGCGGGTATTGCCCAGTACTTC.

This clonotype was found a few times. This chain uses TRBV7-9 with TRBJ2-1; 7 bases match TRBD2. Germline CDR1 and CDR2: SEHNR and FQNEAQ (reference sequence). V lost 4 bases and J lost 5; bases outside the gene matches: 5. There are 14 residues in the CDR3. CDR3 sequence: CASSWVLADNEQFF. CDR3 DNA: TGTGCCAGCAGCTGGGTCCTAGCGGACAATGAGCAGTTCTTC. The entire variable domain, with the rest obtained from reference TRBV7-9 and TRBJ2-1, is as follows: DTGVSQNPRHKITKRGQNVTFRCDPISEHNRLYWYRQTLGQGPEFLTYFQNEAQLEKSRLLSDRFSAERPKGSFSTLEIQRTEQGDSAMYLCASSWVLADNEQFFGPGTRLTVL.

This clonotype was counted ten times or more. This chain joins TRBV4-2 and TRBJ2-5; 7 bases are a match to TRBD1. V lost 0 bases, J lost 4 bases, and 8 bases stayed unmatched. This CDR3 has 16 residues. Looked up from germline, CDR1 is LGHNA and CDR2 is YNFKEQ. The CDR3 sequence is CASSQDRGLGGETQYF. The CDR3 bases are TGTGCCAGCAGCCAAGATAGGGGGCTAGGCGGAGAGACCCAGTACTTC.

This clonotype was observed at least ten times. The chain has TRBV12-3 or TRBV12-4 and TRBJ2-5, with D maybe TRBD2 (6 bases). V lost 1 base, J lost 5 bases, and 11 bases lay in between. This CDR3 region has 14 residues. CDR3 sequence: CASSLGLGRETQYF. The CDR3 DNA follows: TGTGCCAGCAGTTTAGGACTAGGGAGGGAGACCCAGTACTTC.

This clonotype showed up many times. CDR3 protein: CASSLIGRGRAYGYTF. The CDR3 DNA reads TGCGCCAGCAGCTTGATCGGCAGGGGAAGAGCCTATGGCTACACCTTC. The rearrangement links TRBV5-1 to TRBJ1-2, with D perhaps TRBD1 (6 bases). V lost 1 base, J lost 4 bases, and 17 bases lay in between. Germline V gives CDR1 SGHRS, CDR2 YFSETQ. The CDR3 runs 16 residues.

The chain joins TRBV20-1 to TRBJ2-3; the match to TRBD2 covers 7 bases. Germline CDR1 reads DFQATT; CDR2 reads SNEGSKA (reference sequence). Unmatched junction bases numbered 6, after V lost 3 bases and J lost 0 bases. This CDR3 has 15 residues. As DNA, the CDR3 is TGCAGTGCTAGGGCCCTAGCGGAAAGCACAGATACGCAGTATTTT. Translated, it gives CSARALAESTDTQYF.

This clonotype was detected ten times or more. The chain is built from TRBV10-3 and TRBJ2-3; TRBD2 matches 11 bases. V lost 2 bases, J lost 2 bases, and 3 bases stayed unmatched. Per germline, CDR1 ENHRY and CDR2 SYGVKD. This CDR3 has 16 amino acids. The CDR3 is CAISERLAGNTDTQYF. Written as DNA, the CDR3 is TGTGCCATCAGTGAGAGACTAGCGGGAAACACAGATACGCAGTATTTT.

The V and J genes are TRBV20-1 and TRBJ2-5, with D possibly being TRBD1 or TRBD2 (6 bases each). Germline V gene lookup returns CDR1 DFQATT and CDR2 SNEGSKA (reference sequence). The CDR3 is 16 residues long. V gave up 6 bases and J gave up 0 bases, with 20 bases separating them. The CDR3 coding sequence is TGCAGTGCCGGAGGGGGGCTAGCTTCGTACCAAGAGACCCAGTACTTC. Its translation is CSAGGGLASYQETQYF.

This clonotype was seen many times. V usage is TRBV28 and J usage is TRBJ2-5, with D hard to call. This CDR3 has 11 amino acids. CDR1 is MDHEN, CDR2 SYDVKM, per germline. V was clipped by 5 bases and J by 5 bases, with 6 bases between them. CDR3 in DNA: TGTGCCAGCAGTAGGACGGAGACCCAGTACTTC. It is translated as CASSRTETQYF. The full variable domain, with the rest looked up from reference TRBV28 and TRBJ2-5, is DVKVTQSSRYLVKRTGEKVFLECVQDMDHENMFWYRQDPGLGLRLIYFSYDVKMKEKGDIPEGYSVSREKKERFSLILESASTNQTSMYLCASSRTETQYFGPGTRLLVL.

This clonotype was picked up many times. V usage is TRBV7-8 and J usage is TRBJ2-7; 8 bases are shared with TRBD2. This CDR3 is 15 amino acids long. The V gene's germline CDR1 is SGHVS and CDR2 FQNEAQ. The trim removed 5 bases at V and 4 bases at J, leaving 10 bases unmatched. This CDR3 reads CASSPMAGGGYEQYF. In DNA form, the CDR3 reads TGTGCCAGCAGCCCTATGGCGGGGGGAGGATACGAGCAGTACTTC.

The chain links TRBV20-1 to TRBJ2-7, with D possibly matching TRBD2 (6 bases). In germline, CDR1 is DFQATT, CDR2 SNEGSKA (reference sequence). Deletions cut 6 bases from V and 2 bases from J, with 14 bases between. This CDR3 is built from 13 residues. The CDR3 DNA sequence: TGCAGTGCCCCGGGACTCCCCCCCTACGAGCAGTACTTC. It codes for CSAPGLPPYEQYF.

This clonotype was observed many times. This chain joins TRBV5-1 and TRBJ2-3; D unresolved. V lost 2 bases, J lost 2 bases, and 3 bases lay in between. Per the germline V gene, CDR1 is SGHRS and CDR2 is YFSETQ. CDR3 length: 12 amino acids. This CDR3 is CASSLNTDTQYF. The CDR3 DNA reads TGCGCCAGCAGCTTAAACACAGATACGCAGTATTTT. The variable domain in full, completed from reference TRBV5-1 and TRBJ2-3, reads KAGVTQTPRYLIKTRGQQVTLSCSPISGHRSVSWYQQTPGQGLQFLFEYFSETQRNKGNFPGRFSGRQFSNSRSEMNVSTLELGDSALYLCASSLNTDTQYFGPGTRLTVL.

This clonotype showed up just a few times. The CDR3: CASSQDRDGTDTQYF. In nucleotides, the CDR3 is TGCGCCAGCAGCCAAGATAGGGACGGCACAGATACGCAGTATTTT. The rearrangement joins TRBV4-3 to TRBJ2-3; either TRBD1 or TRBD2 may fit D (5 bases each). CDR1 and CDR2 (germline): LGHNA, YSLEER. Trimming pared 0 bases from V and 1 base from J, leaving 8 bases between. The CDR3 spans 15 residues.

The CDR3: CASSDAGQGAHEQYF. For the CDR3, the DNA is TGTGCCAGCAGTGACGCGGGACAGGGTGCCCACGAGCAGTACTTC. The rearrangement links TRBV2 to TRBJ2-7; 9 bases map to TRBD1. CDR3 length: 15 residues. Germline CDR1 SNHLY, CDR2 FYNNEI. The V gene end was trimmed by 3 bases and the J gene end by 5 bases; junction bases not matched to a gene: 8.